The sequence of this T cell receptor beta chain was determined in a study of molecular identifiers for immune sequencing clone quantification. This clonotype was found many times. TCRdb reanalysed the PCR reads using MiXCR and keeps one entry per CDR3 protein. Among over 600,000 distinct CDR3 sequences listed, 20% were seen once. For naive CD8 T cells, sorting used the CD8+CD4-CCR7+CD45RA+ phenotype. The sequenced sample was naive CD8+ T cells from blood, with Jurkat cell RNA spiked in. Subset indicated: FACS-sorted CD8+CD4-CCR7+CD45RA+ naive T cells. The receptor was derived from a human donor in good health. Some libraries in this study had Jurkat cell RNA spiked in.

Here the CDR3 reads CASSYRTGNTEAFF. The DNA of the CDR3 is TGTGCCAGCAGTTACCGGACGGGTAACACTGAAGCTTTCTTT. The chain combines TRBV12-3 or TRBV12-4 with TRBJ1-1, with no clear D. V gave up 4 bases and J gave up 2 bases, with 11 bases separating them. The length of the CDR3 is 14 residues.